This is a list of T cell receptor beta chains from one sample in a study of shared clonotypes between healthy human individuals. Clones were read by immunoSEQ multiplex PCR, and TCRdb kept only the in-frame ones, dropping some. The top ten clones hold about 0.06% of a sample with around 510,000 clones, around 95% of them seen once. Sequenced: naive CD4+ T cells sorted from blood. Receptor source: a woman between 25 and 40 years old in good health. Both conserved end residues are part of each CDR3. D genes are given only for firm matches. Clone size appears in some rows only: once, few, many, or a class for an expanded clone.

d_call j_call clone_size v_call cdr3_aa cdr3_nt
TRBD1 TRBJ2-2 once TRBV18 CASSRTGGTGELFF TGTGCCAGCTCACGGACAGGGGGAACCGGGGAGCTGTTTTTT
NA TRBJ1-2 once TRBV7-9 CASSESGWSYGYTF TGTGCCAGCAGCGAGTCGGGGTGGAGCTATGGCTACACCTTC
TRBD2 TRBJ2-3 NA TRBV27 CASSFLGLAGAETDTQYF TGTGCCAGCAGTTTTTTGGGTCTGGCGGGAGCGGAAACAGATACGCAGTATTTT
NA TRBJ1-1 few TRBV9 CASSRNTEAFF TGTGCCAGCAGCCGTAACACTGAAGCTTTCTTT
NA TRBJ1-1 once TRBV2 CASIRGTEAFF TGTGCCAGCATAAGGGGCACTGAAGCTTTCTTT
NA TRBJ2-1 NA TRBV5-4 CASSPPGLDEQFF TGTGCCAGCAGCCCACCTGGGTTGGATGAGCAGTTCTTC
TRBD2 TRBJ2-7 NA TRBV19 CATKSAPSGVGEQYF TGTGCCACCAAGTCCGCCCCGAGCGGGGTCGGAGAGCAGTACTTC
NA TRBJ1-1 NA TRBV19 CASSWGNTEAFF TGTGCCAGTAGTTGGGGGAACACTGAAGCTTTCTTT
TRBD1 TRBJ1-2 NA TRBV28 CASSGQGSNYGYTF TGTGCCAGCAGTGGACAGGGCTCAAACTATGGCTACACCTTC
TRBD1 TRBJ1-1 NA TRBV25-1 CASSDRDRGRAFF TGTGCCAGCAGTGACCGGGACAGGGGTCGGGCTTTCTTT
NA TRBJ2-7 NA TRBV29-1 CSVGTPLLDEQYF TGCAGCGTTGGTACACCACTGTTAGACGAGCAGTACTTC
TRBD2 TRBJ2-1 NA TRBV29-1 CSGRREGTYNEQFF TGCAGCGGGAGGCGGGAGGGCACCTACAATGAGCAGTTCTTC
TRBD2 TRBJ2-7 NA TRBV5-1 CASSLAGTTGGKYF TGCGCCAGCAGCTTGGCTGGGACGACGGGGGGAAAGTACTTC
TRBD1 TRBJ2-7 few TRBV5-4 CASSLTTGGSIDEQYF TGTGCCAGCAGCCTCACGACAGGGGGATCCATTGACGAGCAGTACTTC
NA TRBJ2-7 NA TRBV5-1 CASTTEKGYEQYF TGCGCCAGCACGACAGAGAAAGGCTACGAGCAGTACTTC
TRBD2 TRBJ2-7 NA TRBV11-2 CASNSVTSGSSYEQYF TGTGCCAGCAACTCCGTGACTAGCGGGAGCTCCTACGAGCAGTACTTC
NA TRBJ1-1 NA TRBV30 CAWSRGWSLEAFF TGTGCCTGGAGTAGAGGGTGGTCTCTTGAAGCTTTCTTT
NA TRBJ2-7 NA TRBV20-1 CSASRSYEQYF TGCAGTGCTAGTAGGTCCTACGAGCAGTACTTC
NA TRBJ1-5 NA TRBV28 CASNRELNQPQHF TGTGCCAGCAATAGGGAACTAAATCAGCCCCAGCATTTT
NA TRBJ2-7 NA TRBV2 CASSLLTVDEQYF TGTGCCAGCAGTCTCTTAACCGTCGACGAGCAGTACTTC
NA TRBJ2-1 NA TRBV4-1 CASSPRLEVNNEQFF TGCGCCAGCAGCCCCCGGCTAGAAGTCAACAATGAGCAGTTCTTC
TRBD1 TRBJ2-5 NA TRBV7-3 CASSSGQQETQYF TGTGCCAGCAGCTCGGGACAGCAAGAGACCCAGTACTTC
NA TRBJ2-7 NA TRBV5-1 CASSLYRGADEQYF TGCGCCAGCAGCTTGTATAGGGGGGCCGACGAGCAGTACTTC
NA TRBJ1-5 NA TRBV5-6 CASSKSGNQPQHF TGTGCCAGCAGCAAAAGCGGCAATCAGCCCCAGCATTTT
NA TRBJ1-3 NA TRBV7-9 CASSLGSPGGNTIYF TGTGCCAGCAGCTTAGGTTCCCCGGGGGGAAACACCATATATTTT
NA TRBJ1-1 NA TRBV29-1 CSGGIQETEAFF TGCAGCGGTGGGATTCAGGAGACTGAAGCTTTCTTT
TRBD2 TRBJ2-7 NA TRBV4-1 CASSQERGGLADSSYEQYF TGCGCCAGCAGCCAAGAAAGGGGCGGACTAGCGGATAGCTCCTACGAGCAGTACTTC
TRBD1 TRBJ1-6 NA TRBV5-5 CASSKNTGTGFVSPLHF TGTGCCAGCAGCAAGAACACCGGGACAGGGTTTGTTTCACCCCTCCACTTT
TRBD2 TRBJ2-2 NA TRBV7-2 CASSFSGRAGTGELFF TGTGCCAGCAGCTTCTCCGGGAGGGCGGGCACCGGGGAGCTGTTTTTT
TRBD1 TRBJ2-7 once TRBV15 CATSPWGQGVVEQYF TGTGCCACCAGCCCGTGGGGACAGGGGGTGGTCGAGCAGTACTTC
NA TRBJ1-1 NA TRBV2 CASKGGDTEAFF TGTGCCAGCAAGGGGGGGGACACTGAAGCTTTCTTT
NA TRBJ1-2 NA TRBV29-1 CSVHDRNYGYTF TGCAGCGTCCACGACAGAAACTATGGCTACACCTTC
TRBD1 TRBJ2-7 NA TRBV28 CASLRGQAGVEQYF TGTGCCAGCCTTCGTGGACAGGCTGGTGTCGAGCAGTACTTC
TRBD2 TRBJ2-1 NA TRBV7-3 CASSKLAGAYNEQFF TGTGCCAGCAGCAAACTAGCGGGCGCCTACAATGAGCAGTTCTTC
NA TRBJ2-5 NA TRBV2 CASSDAGGVETQYF TGTGCCAGCAGTGATGCCGGGGGCGTTGAGACCCAGTACTTC
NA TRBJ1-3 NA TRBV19 CASREQGKISGNTIYF TGTGCCAGTAGGGAGCAGGGCAAAATCTCTGGAAACACCATATATTTT
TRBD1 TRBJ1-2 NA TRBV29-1 CSATDRGRWGYTF TGCAGCGCCACGGACAGGGGACGTTGGGGCTACACCTTC
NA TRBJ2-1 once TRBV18 CASSPGTGVSYNEQFF TGTGCCAGCTCACCTGGGACTGGGGTCTCCTACAATGAGCAGTTCTTC
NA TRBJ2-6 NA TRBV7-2 CASSFGGSGANVLTF TGTGCCAGCAGCTTTGGGGGGTCTGGGGCCAACGTCCTGACTTTC
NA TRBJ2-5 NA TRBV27 CASSLSRDSGRTQYF TGTGCCAGCAGTTTATCGCGGGACTCTGGTCGAACCCAGTACTTC
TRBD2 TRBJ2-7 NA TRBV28 CASSPAGSSYEQYF TGTGCCAGCAGTCCAGCGGGGAGCTCCTACGAGCAGTACTTC
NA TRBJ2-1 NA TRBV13 CASSLNEQFF TGTGCCAGCAGCCTCAATGAGCAGTTCTTC
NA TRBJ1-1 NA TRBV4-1 CASSPPGVARNTEAFF TGCGCCAGCAGCCCACCAGGGGTGGCCCGGAACACTGAAGCTTTCTTT
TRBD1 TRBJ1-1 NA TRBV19 CASSIIGQGASDTEAFF TGTGCCAGTAGTATTATAGGACAGGGAGCATCGGACACTGAAGCTTTCTTT